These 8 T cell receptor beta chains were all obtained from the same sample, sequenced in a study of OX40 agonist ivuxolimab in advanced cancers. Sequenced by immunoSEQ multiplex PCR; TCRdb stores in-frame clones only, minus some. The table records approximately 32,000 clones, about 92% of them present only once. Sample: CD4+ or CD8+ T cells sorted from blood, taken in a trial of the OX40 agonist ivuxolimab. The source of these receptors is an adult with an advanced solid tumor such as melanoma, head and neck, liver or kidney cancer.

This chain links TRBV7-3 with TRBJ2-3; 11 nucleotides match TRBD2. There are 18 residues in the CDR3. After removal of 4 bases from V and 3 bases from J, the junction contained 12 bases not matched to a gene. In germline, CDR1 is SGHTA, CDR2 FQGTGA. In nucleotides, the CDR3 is TGTGCCAGCAGCTCTAAAGGGGCACTAGCGGGAGCGACAGATACGCAGTATTTT. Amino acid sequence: CASSSKGALAGATDTQYF.

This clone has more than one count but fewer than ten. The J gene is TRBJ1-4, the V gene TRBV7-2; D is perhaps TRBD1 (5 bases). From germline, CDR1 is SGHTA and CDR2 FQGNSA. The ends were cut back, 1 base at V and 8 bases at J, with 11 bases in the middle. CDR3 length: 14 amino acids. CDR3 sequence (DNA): TGTGCCAGCAGCTTAGGAAGGGGCGGCGAAAAACTGTTTTTT. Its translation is CASSLGRGGEKLFF.

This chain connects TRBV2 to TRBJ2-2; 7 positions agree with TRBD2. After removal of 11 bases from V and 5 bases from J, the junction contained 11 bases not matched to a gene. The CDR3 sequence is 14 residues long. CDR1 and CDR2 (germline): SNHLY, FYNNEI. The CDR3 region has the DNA TGTGCCGGCCGCGGGCTTAGCGGGACCGGGGAGCTGTTTTTT. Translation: CAGRGLSGTGELFF. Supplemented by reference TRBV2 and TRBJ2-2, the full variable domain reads EPEVTQTPSHQVTQMGQEVILRCVPISNHLYFYWYRQILGQKVEFLVSFYNNEISEKSEIFDDQFSVERPDGSNFTLKIRSTKLEDSAMYFCAGRGLSGTGELFFGEGSRLTVL.

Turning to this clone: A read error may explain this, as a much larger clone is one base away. The CDR3 is CASSRSQYSSQPQHF. Written as DNA, the CDR3 is TGTGCCAGCTCCCGGTCGCAATATAGCAGTCAGCCCCAGCATTTT. This sequence joins TRBV2 and TRBJ1-5; no clear D. The CDR3 extends over 15 amino acids. Germline assignment: CDR1 SNHLY and CDR2 FYNNEI.

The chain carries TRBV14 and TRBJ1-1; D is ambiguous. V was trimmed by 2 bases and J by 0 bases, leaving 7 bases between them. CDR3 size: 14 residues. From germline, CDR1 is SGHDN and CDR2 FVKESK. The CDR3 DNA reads TGTGCCAGCAGCCAATACAGACTGAACACTGAAGCTTTCTTT. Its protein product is CASSQYRLNTEAFF.

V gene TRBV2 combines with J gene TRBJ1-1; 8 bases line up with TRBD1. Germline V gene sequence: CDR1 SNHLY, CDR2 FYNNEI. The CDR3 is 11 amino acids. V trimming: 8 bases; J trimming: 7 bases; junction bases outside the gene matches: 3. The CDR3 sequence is CASGQGSEAFF. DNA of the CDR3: TGTGCCAGCGGACAGGGTAGTGAAGCTTTCTTT.

CDR3 nucleotide sequence: TGTGCCACCATACTAGCGGGAGGGAATACGCAGTATTTT. This sequence encodes CATILAGGNTQYF. V is TRBV27 and J is TRBJ2-3, with 13 nucleotides matching TRBD2. The germline V gene encodes CDR1 MNHEY and CDR2 SMNVEV (reference sequence). J gave up 7 bases and V 10 bases, and 5 bases lay outside the gene matches. The CDR3 loop spans 13 amino acids.

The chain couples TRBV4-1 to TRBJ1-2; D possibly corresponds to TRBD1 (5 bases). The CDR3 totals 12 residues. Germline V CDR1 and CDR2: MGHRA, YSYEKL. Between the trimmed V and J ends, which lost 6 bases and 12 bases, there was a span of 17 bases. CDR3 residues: CASRGVTEVNTF. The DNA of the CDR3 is TGCGCCAGCAGGGGGGTGACAGAAGTCAACACCTTC.